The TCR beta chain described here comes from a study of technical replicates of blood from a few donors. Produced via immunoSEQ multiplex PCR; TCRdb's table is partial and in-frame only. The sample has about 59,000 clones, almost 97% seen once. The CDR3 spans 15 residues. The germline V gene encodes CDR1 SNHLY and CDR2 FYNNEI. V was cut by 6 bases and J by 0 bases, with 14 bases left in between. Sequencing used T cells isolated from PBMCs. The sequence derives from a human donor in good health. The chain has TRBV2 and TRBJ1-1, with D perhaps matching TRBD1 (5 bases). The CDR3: CASSEMTVMNTEAFF. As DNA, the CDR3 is TGTGCCAGCAGCGAGATGACAGTCATGAACACTGAAGCTTTCTTT.